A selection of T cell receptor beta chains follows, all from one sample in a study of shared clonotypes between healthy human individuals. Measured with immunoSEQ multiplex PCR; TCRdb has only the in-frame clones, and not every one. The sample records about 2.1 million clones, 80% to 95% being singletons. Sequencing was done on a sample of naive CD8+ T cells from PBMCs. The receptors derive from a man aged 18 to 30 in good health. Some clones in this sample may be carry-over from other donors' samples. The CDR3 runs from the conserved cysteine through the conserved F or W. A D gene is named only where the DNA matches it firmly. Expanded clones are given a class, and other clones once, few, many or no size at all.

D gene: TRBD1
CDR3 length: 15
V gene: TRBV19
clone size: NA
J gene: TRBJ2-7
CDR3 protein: CASSGKDREPYEQYF
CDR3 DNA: TGTGCCAGTAGCGGTAAGGACAGGGAACCCTACGAGCAGTACTTC

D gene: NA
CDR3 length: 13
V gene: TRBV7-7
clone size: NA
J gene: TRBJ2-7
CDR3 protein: CASSPGRGGEQYF
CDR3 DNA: TGTGCCAGCAGCCCGGGACGAGGCGGCGAGCAGTACTTC

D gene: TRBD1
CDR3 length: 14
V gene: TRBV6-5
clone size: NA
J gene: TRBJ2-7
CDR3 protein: CASSPGTGRYEQYF
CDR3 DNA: TGTGCCAGCAGTCCCGGGACAGGGAGGTACGAGCAGTACTTC

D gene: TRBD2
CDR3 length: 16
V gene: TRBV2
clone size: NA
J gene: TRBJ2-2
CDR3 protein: CASSDGEGLRIWELFF
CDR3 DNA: TGTGCCAGCAGTGACGGGGAGGGATTAAGGATCTGGGAGCTGTTTTTT

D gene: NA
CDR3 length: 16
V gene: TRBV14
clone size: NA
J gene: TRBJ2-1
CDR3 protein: CASSQAGVVGYNEQFF
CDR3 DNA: TGTGCCAGCAGCCAAGCGGGGGTTGTAGGCTACAATGAGCAGTTCTTC

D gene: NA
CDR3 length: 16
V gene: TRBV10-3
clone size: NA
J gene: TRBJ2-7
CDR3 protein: CAISETRAGRGYEQYF
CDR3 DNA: TGTGCCATCAGTGAAACTAGGGCGGGGCGCGGGTACGAGCAGTACTTC

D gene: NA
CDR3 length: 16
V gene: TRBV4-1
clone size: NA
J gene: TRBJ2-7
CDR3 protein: CASSQDFTGTAYEQYF
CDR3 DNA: TGCGCCAGCAGCCAAGATTTTACTGGGACCGCCTACGAGCAGTACTTC

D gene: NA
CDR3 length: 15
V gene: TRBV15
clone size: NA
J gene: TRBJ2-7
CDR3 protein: CATSREEGSSYEQYF
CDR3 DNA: TGTGCCACCAGCAGAGAAGAAGGGAGCTCCTACGAGCAGTACTTC

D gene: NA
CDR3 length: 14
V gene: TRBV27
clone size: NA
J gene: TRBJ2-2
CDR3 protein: CASSLSTDTGELFF
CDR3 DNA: TGTGCCAGCAGTTTATCCACAGATACCGGGGAGCTGTTTTTT

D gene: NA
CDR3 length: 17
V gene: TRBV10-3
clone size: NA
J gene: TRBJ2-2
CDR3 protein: CAISESRDTLGTGELFF
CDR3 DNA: TGTGCCATCAGTGAGTCACGGGACACCCTAGGGACCGGGGAGCTGTTTTTT

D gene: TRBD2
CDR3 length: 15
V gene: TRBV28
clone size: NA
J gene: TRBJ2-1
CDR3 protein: CASRGLAEGGHEQFF
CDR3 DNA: TGTGCCAGCAGGGGACTAGCGGAGGGCGGGCATGAGCAGTTCTTC

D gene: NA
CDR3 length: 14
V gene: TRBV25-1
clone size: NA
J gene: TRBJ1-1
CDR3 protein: CASSEFGMNTEAFF
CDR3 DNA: TGTGCCAGCAGTGAATTTGGAATGAACACTGAAGCTTTCTTT

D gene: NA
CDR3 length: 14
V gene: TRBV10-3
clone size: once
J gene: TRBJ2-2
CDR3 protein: CAIGTGKYVGELFF
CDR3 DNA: TGTGCCATTGGGACGGGAAAGTATGTCGGGGAGCTGTTTTTT

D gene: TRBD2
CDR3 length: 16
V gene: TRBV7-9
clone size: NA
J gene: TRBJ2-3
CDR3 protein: CASTLGLAEDTDTQYF
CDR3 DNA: TGTGCCAGCACCCTGGGACTAGCGGAGGACACAGATACGCAGTATTTT

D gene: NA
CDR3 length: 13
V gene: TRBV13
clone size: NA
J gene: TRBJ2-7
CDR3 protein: CASSPRGGHEQYF
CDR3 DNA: TGTGCCAGCAGCCCCCGAGGTGGCCACGAGCAGTACTTC

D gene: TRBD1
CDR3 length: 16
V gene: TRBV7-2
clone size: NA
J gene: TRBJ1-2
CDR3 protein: CASSSSWDSANYGYTF
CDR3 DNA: TGTGCCAGCAGCTCATCTTGGGACAGCGCTAACTATGGCTACACCTTC

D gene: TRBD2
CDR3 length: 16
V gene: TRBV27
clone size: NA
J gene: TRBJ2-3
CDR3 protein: CASSLLRTSGTDTQYF
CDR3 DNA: TGTGCCAGCAGTTTACTTCGGACTAGCGGCACAGATACGCAGTATTTT

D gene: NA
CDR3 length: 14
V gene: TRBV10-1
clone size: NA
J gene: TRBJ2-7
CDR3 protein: CASSESRHSYEQYF
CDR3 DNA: TGCGCCAGCAGTGAGTCGAGACACAGCTACGAGCAGTACTTC

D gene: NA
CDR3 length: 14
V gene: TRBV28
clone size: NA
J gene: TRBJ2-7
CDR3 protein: CASSIRGLSYEQYF
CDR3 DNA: TGTGCCAGCAGCATCAGGGGCCTATCCTACGAGCAGTACTTC

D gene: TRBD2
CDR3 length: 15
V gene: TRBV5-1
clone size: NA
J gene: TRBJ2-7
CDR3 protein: CASSLGLAFNYEQYF
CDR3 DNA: TGCGCCAGCAGCTTGGGACTAGCGTTCAACTACGAGCAGTACTTC

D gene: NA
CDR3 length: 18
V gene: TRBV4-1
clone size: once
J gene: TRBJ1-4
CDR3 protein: CASSQEDGRTSTNEKLFF
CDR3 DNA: TGCGCCAGCAGCCAAGAAGATGGCAGGACCTCAACTAATGAAAAACTGTTTTTT

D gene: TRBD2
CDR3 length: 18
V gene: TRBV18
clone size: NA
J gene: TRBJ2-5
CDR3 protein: CASSLGSRLAGSLETQYF
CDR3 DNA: TGTGCCAGCTCACTCGGAAGTCGTCTAGCGGGATCATTAGAGACCCAGTACTTC

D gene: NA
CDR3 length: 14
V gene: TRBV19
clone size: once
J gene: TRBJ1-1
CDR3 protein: CASSIDWGDTEAFF
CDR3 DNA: TGTGCCAGTAGTATAGATTGGGGGGACACTGAAGCTTTCTTT

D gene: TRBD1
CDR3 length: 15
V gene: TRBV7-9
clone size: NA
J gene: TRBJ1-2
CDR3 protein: CASSSRTGQDYGYTF
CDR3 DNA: TGTGCCAGCAGCTCTAGGACAGGGCAGGACTATGGCTACACCTTC

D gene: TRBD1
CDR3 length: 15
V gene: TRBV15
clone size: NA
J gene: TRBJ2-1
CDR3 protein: CATHDRDRPYNEQFF
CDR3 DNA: TGTGCCACCCATGACCGGGACAGACCCTACAATGAGCAGTTCTTC

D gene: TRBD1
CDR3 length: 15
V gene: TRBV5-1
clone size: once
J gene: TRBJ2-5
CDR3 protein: CASSLARTGGETQYF
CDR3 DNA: TGCGCCAGCAGCTTGGCCCGGACAGGGGGGGAGACCCAGTACTTC

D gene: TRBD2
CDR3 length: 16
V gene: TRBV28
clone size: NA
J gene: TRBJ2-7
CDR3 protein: CASSSGLAVYSYEQYF
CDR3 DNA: TGTGCCAGCAGTTCGGGACTAGCGGTCTACTCCTACGAGCAGTACTTC

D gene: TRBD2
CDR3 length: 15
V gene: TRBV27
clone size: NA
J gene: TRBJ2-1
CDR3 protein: CASTYGTSGQSEQFF
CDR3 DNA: TGTGCCAGCACCTACGGGACTAGCGGACAAAGTGAGCAGTTCTTC

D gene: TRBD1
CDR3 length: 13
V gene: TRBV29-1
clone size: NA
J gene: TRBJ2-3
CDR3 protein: CSARDRVADTQYF
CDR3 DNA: TGCAGCGCCAGGGACAGGGTCGCAGATACGCAGTATTTT

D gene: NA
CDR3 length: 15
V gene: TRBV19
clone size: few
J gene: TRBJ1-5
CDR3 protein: CASSMSRDSNQPQHF
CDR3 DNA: TGTGCCAGTAGTATGTCGCGAGATAGCAATCAGCCCCAGCATTTT

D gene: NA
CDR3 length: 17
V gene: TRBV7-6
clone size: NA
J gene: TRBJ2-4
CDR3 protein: CASSPSVTGLAKNIQYF
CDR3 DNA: TGTGCCAGCAGCCCTTCCGTCACGGGGCTAGCCAAAAACATTCAGTACTTC

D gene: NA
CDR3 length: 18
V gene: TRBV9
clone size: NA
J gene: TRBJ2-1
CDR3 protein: CASSLGARQDSSYNEQFF
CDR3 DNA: TGTGCCAGCAGCCTAGGGGCCCGGCAGGATAGCTCCTACAATGAGCAGTTCTTC

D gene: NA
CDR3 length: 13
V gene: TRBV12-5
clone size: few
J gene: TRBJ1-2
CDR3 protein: CASGTTPNYGYTF
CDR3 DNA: TGTGCTAGTGGTACGACACCTAACTATGGCTACACCTTC

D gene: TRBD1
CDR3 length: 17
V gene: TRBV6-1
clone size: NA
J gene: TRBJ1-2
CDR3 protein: CASSAWTGGARDYGYTF
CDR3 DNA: TGTGCCAGCAGTGCCTGGACAGGGGGCGCGAGGGACTATGGCTACACCTTC

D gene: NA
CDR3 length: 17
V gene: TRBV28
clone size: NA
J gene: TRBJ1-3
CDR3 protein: CASSQGPYSISGNTIYF
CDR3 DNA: TGTGCCAGCAGTCAAGGTCCATACAGCATCTCTGGAAACACCATATATTTT

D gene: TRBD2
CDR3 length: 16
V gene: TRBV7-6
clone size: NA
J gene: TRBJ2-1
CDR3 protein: CASSLSWTSGGNEQFF
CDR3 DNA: TGTGCCAGCAGCCTCTCTTGGACTAGCGGGGGCAATGAGCAGTTCTTC

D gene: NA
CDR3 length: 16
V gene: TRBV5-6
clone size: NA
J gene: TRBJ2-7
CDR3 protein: CASSLRLLRQGYEQYF
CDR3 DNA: TGTGCCAGCAGCTTGAGGCTCTTGCGGCAGGGCTACGAGCAGTACTTC

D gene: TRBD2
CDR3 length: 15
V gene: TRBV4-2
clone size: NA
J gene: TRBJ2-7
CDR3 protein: CASSPGTTESYEQYF
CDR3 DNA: TGTGCCAGCAGCCCAGGGACTACCGAATCCTACGAGCAGTACTTC

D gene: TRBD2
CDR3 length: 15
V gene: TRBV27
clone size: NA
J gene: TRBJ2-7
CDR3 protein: CASSLLAGSTYEQYF
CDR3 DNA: TGTGCCAGCAGTTTATTAGCGGGCTCGACCTACGAGCAGTACTTC

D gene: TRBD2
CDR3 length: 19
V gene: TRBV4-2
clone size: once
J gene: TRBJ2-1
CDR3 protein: CASSQGPGGRLADNNEQFF
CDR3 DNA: TGTGCCAGCAGCCAAGGCCCCGGGGGTAGGCTAGCGGATAACAATGAGCAGTTCTTC

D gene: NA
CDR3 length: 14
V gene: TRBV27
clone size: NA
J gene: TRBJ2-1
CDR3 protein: CASSFVGKLDEQFF
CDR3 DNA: TGTGCCAGCAGTTTTGTCGGAAAGTTGGATGAGCAGTTCTTC

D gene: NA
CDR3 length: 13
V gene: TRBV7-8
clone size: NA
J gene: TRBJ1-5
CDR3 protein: CASSLSGKQPQHF
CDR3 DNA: TGTGCCAGCAGCTTAAGTGGAAAACAGCCCCAGCATTTT

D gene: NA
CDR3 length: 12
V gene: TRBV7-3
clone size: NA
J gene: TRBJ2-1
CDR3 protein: CASSSGGNEQFF
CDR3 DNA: TGTGCCAGCAGCTCTGGCGGAAATGAGCAGTTCTTC

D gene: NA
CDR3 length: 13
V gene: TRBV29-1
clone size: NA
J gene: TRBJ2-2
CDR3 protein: CSVPEGIAGELFF
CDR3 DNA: TGCAGCGTCCCGGAGGGGATCGCCGGGGAGCTGTTTTTT

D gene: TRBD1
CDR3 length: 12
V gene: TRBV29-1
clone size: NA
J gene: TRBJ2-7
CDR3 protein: CSARDSAYEQYF
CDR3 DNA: TGCAGCGCAAGGGACAGCGCCTACGAGCAGTACTTC

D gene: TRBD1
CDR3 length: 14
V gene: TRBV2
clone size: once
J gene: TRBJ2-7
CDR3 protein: CASTGTGIGLEQYF
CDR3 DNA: TGTGCCAGCACCGGGACAGGGATAGGGCTCGAGCAGTACTTC

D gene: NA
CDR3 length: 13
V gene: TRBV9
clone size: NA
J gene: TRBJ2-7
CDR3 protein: CASSGQDRREQYF
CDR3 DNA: TGTGCCAGCAGCGGCCAGGACAGACGCGAGCAGTACTTC

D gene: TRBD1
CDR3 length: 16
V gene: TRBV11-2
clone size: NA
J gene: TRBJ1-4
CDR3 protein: CASSLGRQGFNEKLFF
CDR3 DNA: TGTGCCAGCAGCTTAGGACGACAGGGATTTAATGAAAAACTGTTTTTT

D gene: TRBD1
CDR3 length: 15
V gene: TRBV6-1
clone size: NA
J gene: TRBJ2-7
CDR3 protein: CASSVLYRGSYEQYF
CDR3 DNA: TGTGCCAGCAGTGTCTTGTACAGGGGCTCCTACGAGCAGTACTTC

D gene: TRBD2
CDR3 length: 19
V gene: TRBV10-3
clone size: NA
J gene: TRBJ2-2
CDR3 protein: CAISESVAGVEADTGELFF
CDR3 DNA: TGTGCCATCAGTGAGTCGGTAGCGGGTGTGGAAGCGGACACCGGGGAGCTGTTTTTT

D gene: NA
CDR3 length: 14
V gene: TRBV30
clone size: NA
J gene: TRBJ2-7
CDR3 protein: CAWSWGGGPYEQYF
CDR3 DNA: TGTGCCTGGAGTTGGGGTGGCGGACCCTACGAGCAGTACTTC